One and the same sample provided the 3 T cell receptor beta chains below, sequenced in a study of patients and donors after allogeneic stem cell transplantation (dated by TCRdb to between 2020 and 2021). The method was RT-PCR. Instrument on record: NextSeq 550. Starting from the raw public reads, TCRdb applied fastp trimming at Q25, assembled clones with MiXCR and retained in-frame beta chains. Each CDR3 protein appears once, grouped with its most common genes and DNA. The sample yields fewer than 500,000 distinct CDR3 sequences; roughly 17% were counted once. The top ten clonotypes cover roughly 7.2% of the sample. The sample taken for sequencing was blood, either unsorted or a sorted T cell fraction (not recorded which). The source is a human donor who was either an allogeneic HSCT recipient or a stem cell or donor lymphocyte infusion donor (not recorded which). It is not recorded whose cells these are; they may come from a transplant donor.

The rearrangement joins TRBV24-1 to TRBJ2-7, with D tentatively TRBD1 (6 bases). The length of the CDR3 is 13 residues. Germline V gene lookup returns CDR1 KGHDR and CDR2 SFDVKD. The ends were cut back, 3 bases at V and 3 bases at J, with 8 bases in the middle. The CDR3 sequence is CATSDVQGYEQYF. DNA of the CDR3: TGTGCCACCAGTGATGTACAGGGCTACGAGCAGTACTTC.

This clonotype has just a few counts. V usage is TRBV10-3 and J usage is TRBJ1-1, with D possibly being TRBD1 (5 bases). Germline values: CDR1 ENHRY, CDR2 SYGVKD. This CDR3 has 12 amino acids. V was pared by 4 bases and J by 9 bases, with 12 bases between. The CDR3 DNA follows: TGTGCCATCAGTGGGGGGAGGGAGAAAGCTTTCTTT. It translates to CAISGGREKAFF.

The chain is built from TRBV12-3 or TRBV12-4 and TRBJ2-2; 12 bases fit TRBD1. The J segment lost 0 bases and the V segment lost 6 bases, leaving 8 bases of the junction unmatched. CDR3 length: 18 amino acids. The CDR3 nucleotides read TGTGCCAGCAGGAAGGTCGGGACAGGGGGCGCGAACACCGGGGAGCTGTTTTTT. This encodes CASRKVGTGGANTGELFF.